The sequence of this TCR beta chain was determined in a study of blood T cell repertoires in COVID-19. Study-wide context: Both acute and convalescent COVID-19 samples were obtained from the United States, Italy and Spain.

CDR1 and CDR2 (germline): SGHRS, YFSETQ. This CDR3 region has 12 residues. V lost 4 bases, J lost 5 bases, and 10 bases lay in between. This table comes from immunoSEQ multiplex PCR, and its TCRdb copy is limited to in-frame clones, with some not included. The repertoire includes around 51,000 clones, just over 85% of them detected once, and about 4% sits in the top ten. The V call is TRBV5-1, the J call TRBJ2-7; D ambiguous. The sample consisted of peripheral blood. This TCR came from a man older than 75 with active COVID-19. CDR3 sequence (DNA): TGCGCCAGCAGCAAACTCCGGGACGAGCAGTACTTC. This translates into CASSKLRDEQYF.